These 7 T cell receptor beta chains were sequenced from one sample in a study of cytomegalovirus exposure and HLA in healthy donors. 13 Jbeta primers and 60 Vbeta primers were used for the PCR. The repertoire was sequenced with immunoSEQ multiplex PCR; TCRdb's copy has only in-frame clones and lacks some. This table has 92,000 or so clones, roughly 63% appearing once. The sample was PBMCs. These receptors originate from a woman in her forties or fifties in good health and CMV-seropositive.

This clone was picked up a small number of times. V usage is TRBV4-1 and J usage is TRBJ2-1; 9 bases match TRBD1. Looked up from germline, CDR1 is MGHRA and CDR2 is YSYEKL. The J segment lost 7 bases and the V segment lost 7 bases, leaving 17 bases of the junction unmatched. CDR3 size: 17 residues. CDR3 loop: CASTPFGDRVLGNEQFF. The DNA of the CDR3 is TGCGCCAGCACCCCCTTCGGGGACAGGGTTTTGGGAAATGAGCAGTTCTTC.

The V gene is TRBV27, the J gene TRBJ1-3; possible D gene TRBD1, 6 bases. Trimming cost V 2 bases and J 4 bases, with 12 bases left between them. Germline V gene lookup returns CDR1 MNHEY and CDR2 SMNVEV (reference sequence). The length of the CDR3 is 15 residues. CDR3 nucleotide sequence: TGTGCCAGCAGTTTAAGCCCAGGGGTCGGAAACACCATATATTTT. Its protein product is CASSLSPGVGNTIYF.

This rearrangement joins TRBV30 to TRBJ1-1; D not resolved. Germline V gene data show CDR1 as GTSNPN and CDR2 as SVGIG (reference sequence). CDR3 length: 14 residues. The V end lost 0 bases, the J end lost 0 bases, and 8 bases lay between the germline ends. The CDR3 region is CAWSVGRMNTEAFF. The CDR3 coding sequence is TGTGCCTGGAGTGTCGGTCGAATGAACACTGAAGCTTTCTTT. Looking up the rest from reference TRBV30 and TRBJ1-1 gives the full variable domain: SQTIHQWPATLVQPVGSPLSLECTVEGTSNPNLYWYRQAAGRGLQLLFYSVGIGQISSEVPQNLSASRPQDRQFILSSKKLLLSDSGFYLCAWSVGRMNTEAFFGQGTRLTVV.

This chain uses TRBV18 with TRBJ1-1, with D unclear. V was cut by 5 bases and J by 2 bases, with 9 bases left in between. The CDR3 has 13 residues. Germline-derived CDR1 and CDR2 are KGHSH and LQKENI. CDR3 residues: CASSSQDNTEAFF. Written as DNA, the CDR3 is TGTGCCAGCTCATCCCAGGATAACACTGAAGCTTTCTTT. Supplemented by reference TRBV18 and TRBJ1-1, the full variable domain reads NAGVMQNPRHLVRRRGQEARLRCSPMKGHSHVYWYRQLPEEGLKFMVYLQKENIIDESGMPKERFSAEFPKEGPSILRIQQVVRGDSAAYFCASSSQDNTEAFFGQGTRLTVV.

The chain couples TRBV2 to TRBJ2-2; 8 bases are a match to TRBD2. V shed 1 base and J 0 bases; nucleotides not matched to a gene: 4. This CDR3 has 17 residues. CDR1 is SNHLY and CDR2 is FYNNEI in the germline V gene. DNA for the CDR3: TGTGCCAGCAGTGAAGGGGCGGGGGGACCGAACACCGGGGAGCTGTTTTTT. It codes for CASSEGAGGPNTGELFF.

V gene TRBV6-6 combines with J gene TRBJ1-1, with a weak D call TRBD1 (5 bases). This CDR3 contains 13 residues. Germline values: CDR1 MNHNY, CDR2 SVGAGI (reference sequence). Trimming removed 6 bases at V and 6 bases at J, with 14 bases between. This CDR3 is CASSPGGRAEAFF. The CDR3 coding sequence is TGTGCCAGCAGCCCGGGGGGACGGGCTGAAGCTTTCTTT.

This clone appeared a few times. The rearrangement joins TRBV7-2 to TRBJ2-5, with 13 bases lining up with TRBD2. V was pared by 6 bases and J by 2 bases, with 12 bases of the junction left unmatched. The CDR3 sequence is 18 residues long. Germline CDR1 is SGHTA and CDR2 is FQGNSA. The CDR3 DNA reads TGTGCCAGCAGTCGTCGGACTAGCGGGGGCCGGCGGCAAGAGACCCAGTACTTC. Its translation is CASSRRTSGGRRQETQYF.